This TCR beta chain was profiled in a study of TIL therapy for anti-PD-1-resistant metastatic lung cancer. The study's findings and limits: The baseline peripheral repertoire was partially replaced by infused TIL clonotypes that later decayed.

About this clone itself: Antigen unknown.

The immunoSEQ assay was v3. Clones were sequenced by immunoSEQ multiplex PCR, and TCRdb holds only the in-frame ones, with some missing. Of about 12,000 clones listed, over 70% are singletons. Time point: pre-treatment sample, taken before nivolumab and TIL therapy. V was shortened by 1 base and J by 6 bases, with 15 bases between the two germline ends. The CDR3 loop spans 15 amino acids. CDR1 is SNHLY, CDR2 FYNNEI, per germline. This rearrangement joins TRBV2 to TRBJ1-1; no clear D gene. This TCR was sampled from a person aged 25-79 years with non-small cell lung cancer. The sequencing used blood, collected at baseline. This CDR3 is CASSEDVGSGAEAFF. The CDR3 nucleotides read TGTGCCAGCAGTGAAGATGTTGGTTCCGGGGCTGAAGCTTTCTTT.